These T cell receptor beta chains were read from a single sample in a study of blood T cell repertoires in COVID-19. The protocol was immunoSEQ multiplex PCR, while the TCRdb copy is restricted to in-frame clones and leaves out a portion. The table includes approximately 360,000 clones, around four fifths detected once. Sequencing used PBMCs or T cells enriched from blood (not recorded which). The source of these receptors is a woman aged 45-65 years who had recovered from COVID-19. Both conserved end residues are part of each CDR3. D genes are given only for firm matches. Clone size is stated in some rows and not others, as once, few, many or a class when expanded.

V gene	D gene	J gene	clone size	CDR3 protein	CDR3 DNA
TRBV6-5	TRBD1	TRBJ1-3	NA	CASSYSTQGIGNTIYF	TGTGCCAGCAGTTACTCGACACAGGGGATTGGAAACACCATATATTTT
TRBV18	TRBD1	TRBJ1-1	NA	CASSPPNRGQNTEAFF	TGTGCCAGCTCACCACCCAACAGGGGGCAGAACACTGAAGCTTTCTTT
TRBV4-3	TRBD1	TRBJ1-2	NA	CASSQYNSPGQGDGGYTF	TGCGCCAGCAGCCAATATAATTCACCGGGACAGGGGGACGGGGGCTACACCTTC
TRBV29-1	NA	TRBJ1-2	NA	CSVTTLQGNYGYTF	TGCAGCGTTACCACGTTACAGGGAAACTATGGCTACACCTTC
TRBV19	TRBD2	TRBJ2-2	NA	CASSILTSGRVIGELFF	TGTGCCAGTAGTATCCTCACTAGCGGGAGGGTGATCGGGGAGCTGTTTTTT
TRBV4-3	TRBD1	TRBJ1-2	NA	CASSQGPGQGAYGYTF	TGCGCCAGCAGCCAAGGGCCGGGACAGGGGGCTTATGGCTACACCTTC
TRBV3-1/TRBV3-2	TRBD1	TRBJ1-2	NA	CASRQVGTGSFFGYGYTF	TGTGCCAGCAGGCAAGTCGGGACAGGGTCCTTCTTCGGCTATGGCTACACCTTC
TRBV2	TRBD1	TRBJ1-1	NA	CASRPTGLNTEAFF	TGTGCCAGCAGACCGACAGGGCTGAACACTGAAGCTTTCTTT
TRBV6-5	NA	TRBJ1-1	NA	CASTRQAEDTEAFF	TGTGCCAGCACCCGACAGGCGGAGGACACTGAAGCTTTCTTT
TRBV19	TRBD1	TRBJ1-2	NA	CASSPLEPTGFGYTF	TGTGCCAGTAGCCCACTTGAACCGACAGGGTTTGGCTACACCTTC
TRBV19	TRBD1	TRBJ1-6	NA	CASNPQGENSPLHF	TGTGCCAGTAACCCTCAGGGGGAGAATTCACCCCTCCACTTT
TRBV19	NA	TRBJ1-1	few	CASAWTVNTEAFF	TGTGCCAGCGCATGGACAGTGAACACTGAAGCTTTCTTT
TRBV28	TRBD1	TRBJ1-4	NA	CASSLDRGREKLFF	TGTGCCAGCAGCCTGGACAGGGGTAGGGAAAAACTGTTTTTT
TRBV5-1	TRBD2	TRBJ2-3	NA	CASSLVRTSGATDTQYF	TGCGCCAGCAGCTTGGTGAGGACTAGCGGGGCTACAGATACGCAGTATTTT
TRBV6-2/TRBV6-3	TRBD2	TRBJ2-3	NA	CASSGPEEREVTDTQYF	TGTGCCAGCAGTGGACCAGAGGAGCGGGAGGTCACAGATACGCAGTATTTT
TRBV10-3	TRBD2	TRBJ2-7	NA	CAISATSGAPYEQYF	TGTGCCATCAGCGCGACTAGCGGGGCCCCCTACGAGCAGTACTTC
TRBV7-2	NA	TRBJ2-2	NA	CASSPRNTGELFF	TGTGCCAGCAGCCCCAGAAACACCGGGGAGCTGTTTTTT
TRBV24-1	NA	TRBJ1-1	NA	CATSVVRLNTEAFF	TGTGCCACCAGTGTGGTCAGGCTGAACACTGAAGCTTTCTTT
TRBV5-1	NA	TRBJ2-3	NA	CASSLSGPSTDTQYF	TGCGCCAGCAGCTTGAGCGGGCCTAGCACAGATACGCAGTATTTT
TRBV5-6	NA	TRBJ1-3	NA	CASSFRVSGGNTIYF	TGTGCCAGCAGCTTCCGGGTATCCGGGGGAAACACCATATATTTT
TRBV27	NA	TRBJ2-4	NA	CASSLSAGSTGTALHF	TGTGCCAGCAGTTTATCGGCGGGATCAACCGGGACAGCTCTCCACTTC
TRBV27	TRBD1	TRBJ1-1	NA	CASLSGGKVVNTEAFF	TGTGCCAGCTTATCAGGGGGAAAGGTGGTGAACACTGAAGCTTTCTTT
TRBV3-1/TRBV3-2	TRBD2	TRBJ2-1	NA	CASSPYPTSGTRDEQFF	TGTGCCAGCAGCCCCTACCCGACTAGCGGGACGAGGGATGAGCAGTTCTTC
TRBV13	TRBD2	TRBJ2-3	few	CASSPGLAGKSDTQYF	TGTGCCAGCAGCCCCGGACTAGCGGGCAAGTCAGATACGCAGTATTTT
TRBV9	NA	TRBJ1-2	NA	CASSVVRGINYGYTF	TGTGCCAGCAGCGTAGTTAGGGGCATTAACTATGGCTACACCTTC
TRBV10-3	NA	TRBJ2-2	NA	CATQGGGKYTGELFF	TGTGCCACCCAGGGGGGTGGCAAATACACCGGGGAGCTGTTTTTT
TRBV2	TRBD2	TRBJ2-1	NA	CASTQLRTSGNEQFF	TGTGCCAGCACGCAGTTGAGGACTAGCGGCAATGAGCAGTTCTTC
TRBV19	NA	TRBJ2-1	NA	CASSISSEVYNEQFF	TGTGCCAGTAGTATAAGTAGTGAGGTCTACAATGAGCAGTTCTTC
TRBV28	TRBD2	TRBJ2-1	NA	CASSFFTGLAGIWEQFF	TGTGCCAGCAGTTTCTTCACCGGACTAGCAGGGATTTGGGAGCAGTTCTTC
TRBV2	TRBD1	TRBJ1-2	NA	CASRPGTGIYGYTF	TGTGCCAGCAGACCCGGGACAGGGATATATGGCTACACCTTC
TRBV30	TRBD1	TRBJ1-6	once	CAWWDRPNSPLHF	TGTGCCTGGTGGGACAGACCTAATTCACCCCTCCACTTT
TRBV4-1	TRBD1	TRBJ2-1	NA	CASSSLSTGNNEQFF	TGCGCCAGCAGCTCGCTCTCGACAGGGAACAATGAGCAGTTCTTC
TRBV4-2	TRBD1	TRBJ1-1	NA	CASSQDRGHTEAFF	TGTGCCAGCAGCCAAGACAGGGGGCACACTGAAGCTTTCTTT
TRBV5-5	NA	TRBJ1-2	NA	CASSYGGLLYGYTF	TGTGCCAGCAGCTACGGGGGGCTTCTTTATGGCTACACCTTC
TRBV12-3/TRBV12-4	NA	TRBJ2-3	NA	CASSPHNTDTQYF	TGTGCCAGCAGTCCCCACAACACAGATACGCAGTATTTT
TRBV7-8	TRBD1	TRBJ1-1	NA	CASSPMDRGLAFF	TGTGCCAGCAGCCCAATGGACAGGGGGCTTGCTTTCTTT
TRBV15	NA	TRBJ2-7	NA	CATSRGAGTYEQYF	TGTGCCACCAGCAGAGGGGCGGGGACCTACGAGCAGTACTTC
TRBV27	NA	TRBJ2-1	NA	CASSLSNGESLYNEQFF	TGTGCCAGCAGTTTATCGAATGGAGAGTCTCTCTACAATGAGCAGTTCTTC
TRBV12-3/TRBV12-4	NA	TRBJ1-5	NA	CASSYTGNQPQHF	TGTGCCAGCAGCTACACAGGGAATCAGCCCCAGCATTTT
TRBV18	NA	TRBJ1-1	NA	CASSPPSYAGYEAFF	TGTGCCAGCTCACCTCCCTCCTACGCGGGGTATGAAGCTTTCTTT
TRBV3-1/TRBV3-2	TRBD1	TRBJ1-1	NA	CASLSRDRGTEAFF	TGTGCCAGCCTCTCCCGGGACAGGGGGACTGAAGCTTTCTTT
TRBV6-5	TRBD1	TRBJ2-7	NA	CASKWGTEPYEQYF	TGTGCCAGCAAGTGGGGGACAGAACCCTACGAGCAGTACTTC
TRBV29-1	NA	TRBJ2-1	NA	CSTGRSYNEQFF	TGCAGCACGGGGCGGTCATACAATGAGCAGTTCTTC
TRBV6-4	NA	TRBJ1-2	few	CASSAGLGYTF	TGTGCCAGCAGTGCGGGTTTGGGCTACACCTTC
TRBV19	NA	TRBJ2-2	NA	CASSISHPGELFF	TGTGCCAGTAGTATCAGTCATCCCGGGGAGCTGTTTTTT
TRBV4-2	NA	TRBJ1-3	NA	CASSLGQRAIDSGNTIYF	TGTGCCAGCAGCCTCGGGCAGCGGGCGATCGACTCTGGAAACACCATATATTTT
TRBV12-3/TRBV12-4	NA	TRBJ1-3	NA	CASSLYGNTIYF	TGTGCCAGCAGCCTCTACGGAAACACCATATATTTT
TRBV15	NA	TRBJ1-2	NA	CATRGGADYGYTF	TGTGCCACCCGGGGGGGAGCGGACTATGGCTACACCTTC
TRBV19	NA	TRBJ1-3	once	CASSIDRNSGNTIYF	TGTGCCAGTAGTATAGACAGAAACTCTGGAAACACCATATATTTT
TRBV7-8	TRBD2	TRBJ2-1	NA	CASSFSGGGHNEQFF	TGTGCCAGCAGCTTTAGCGGGGGAGGACACAATGAGCAGTTCTTC